This T cell receptor (beta chain) is from a study of cytomegalovirus exposure and HLA in healthy donors. The CDR3 has 13 residues. CDR1 and CDR2 (germline): SQVTM, ANQGSEA. The V end was cut by 5 bases, the J end by 0 bases, with 10 bases between. Primers included in the PCR were 60 Vbeta and 13 Jbeta primers. Repertoires were generated with immunoSEQ multiplex PCR, while TCRdb's copy carries only in-frame clones and drops some. The sample has some 67,000 clones, 80% to 90% seen once. Study-wide results and limits: Earlier analysis found most TCR beta V segments productive about 87% or about 30% of the time. It was reported in a later analysis that an Asian-associated ancestry cluster showed fewer N-insertions than the 666-donor mean. Because they were indistinguishable, some V segments, including TRBV6-2 and TRBV6-3, were excluded. Roughly even sequencing depth across donors was the assumption behind the presence/absence analyses.

A word on this clone: As yet, its antigen is unknown.

This receptor was obtained from a woman between 25 and 40 years old in good health and CMV-seropositive. Sequencing was done on a sample of PBMCs. The chain uses TRBV29-1 and TRBJ1-1; D is possibly TRBD1 (5 bases). This CDR3 reads CSVKTGMNTEAFF. The CDR3 DNA follows: TGCAGCGTTAAAACAGGAATGAACACTGAAGCTTTCTTT.